This TCR beta chain was observed in a study of beta chain features in type 1 diabetes. Points from the study as a whole: At VDJ recombination sites, type 1 diabetes patients had fewer insertions and more deleted nucleotides. Within the patient group, naive, central memory and Treg TCRB repertoires appeared more similar to each other than within healthy donors. There was a moderate but significant shortening of TCRB CDR3s in all four CD4+ subsets of Type 1 diabetes patients.

This clone was counted a few times. Antigen: not known. The sample contains more than one DNA sequence encoding this CDR3. Germline assignment: CDR1 GTSNPN and CDR2 SVGIG (reference sequence). Trimming took off 0 bases at V and 4 bases at J, with 7 bases between the two ends. CDR3 length: 13 residues. All of the isolated RNA was reverse transcribed, so expressed TCRB transcripts were sequenced. Clones were sequenced by immunoSEQ multiplex PCR, and TCRdb holds only the in-frame ones, with some missing. Of about 260,000 clones in the sample, roughly 24% are singletons; the top ten hold 0.012%. The chain is built from TRBV30 and TRBJ1-5; D possibly corresponds to TRBD1 (5 bases). Sequenced sample: naive CD4+ T cells from blood. The sequence came from a woman aged 25 to 39 with type 1 diabetes. The chain's CDR3 is CAWSVRGNQPQHF. CDR3 bases: TGTGCCTGGAGTGTAAGGGGAAATCAGCCCCAGCATTTT. Full variable domain (outside the CDR3, taken from reference TRBV30 and TRBJ1-5): SQTIHQWPATLVQPVGSPLSLECTVEGTSNPNLYWYRQAAGRGLQLLFYSVGIGQISSEVPQNLSASRPQDRQFILSSKKLLLSDSGFYLCAWSVRGNQPQHFGDGTRLSIL.